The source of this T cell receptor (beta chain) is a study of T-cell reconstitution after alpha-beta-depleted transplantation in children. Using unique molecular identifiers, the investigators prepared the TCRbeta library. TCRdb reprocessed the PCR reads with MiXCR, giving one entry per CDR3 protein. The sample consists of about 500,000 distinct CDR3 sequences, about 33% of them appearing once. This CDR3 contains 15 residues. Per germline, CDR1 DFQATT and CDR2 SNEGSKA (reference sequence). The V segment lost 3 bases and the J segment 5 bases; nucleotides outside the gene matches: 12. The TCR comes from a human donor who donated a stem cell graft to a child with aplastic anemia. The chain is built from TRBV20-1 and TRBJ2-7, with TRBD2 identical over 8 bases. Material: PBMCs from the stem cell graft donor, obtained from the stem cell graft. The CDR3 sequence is CSARARAGGANEQYF. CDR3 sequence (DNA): TGCAGTGCTAGGGCCAGGGCGGGAGGTGCGAACGAGCAGTACTTC.